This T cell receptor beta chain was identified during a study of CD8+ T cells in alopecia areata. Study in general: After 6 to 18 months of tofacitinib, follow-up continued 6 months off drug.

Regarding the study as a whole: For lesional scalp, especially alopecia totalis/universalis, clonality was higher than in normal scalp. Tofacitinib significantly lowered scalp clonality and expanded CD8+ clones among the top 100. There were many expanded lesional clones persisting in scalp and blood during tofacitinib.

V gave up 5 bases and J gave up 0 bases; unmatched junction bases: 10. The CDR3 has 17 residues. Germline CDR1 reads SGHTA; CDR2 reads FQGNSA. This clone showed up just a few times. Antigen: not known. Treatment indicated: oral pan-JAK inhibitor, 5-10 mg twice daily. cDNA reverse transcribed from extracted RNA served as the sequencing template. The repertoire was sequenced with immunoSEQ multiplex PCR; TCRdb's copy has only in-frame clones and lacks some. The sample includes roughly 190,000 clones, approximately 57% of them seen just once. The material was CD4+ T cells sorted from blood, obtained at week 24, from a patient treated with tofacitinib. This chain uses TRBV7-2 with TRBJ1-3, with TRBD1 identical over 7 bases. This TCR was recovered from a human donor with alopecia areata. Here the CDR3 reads CASSLRTGEASGNTIYF. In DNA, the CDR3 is TGTGCCAGCAGCCTCCGAACAGGGGAGGCCTCTGGAAACACCATATATTTT.